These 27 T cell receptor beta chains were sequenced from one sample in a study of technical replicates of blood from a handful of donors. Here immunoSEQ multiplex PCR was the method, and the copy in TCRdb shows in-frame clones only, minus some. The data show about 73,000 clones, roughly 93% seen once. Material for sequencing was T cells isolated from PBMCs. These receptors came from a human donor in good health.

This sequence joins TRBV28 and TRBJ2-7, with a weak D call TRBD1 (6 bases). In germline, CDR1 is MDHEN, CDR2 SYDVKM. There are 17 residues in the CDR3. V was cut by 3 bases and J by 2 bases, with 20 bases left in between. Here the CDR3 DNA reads TGTGCCAGCAGTTTTTGGGACACTGGGAGCTCGACCTACGAGCAGTACTTC. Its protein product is CASSFWDTGSSTYEQYF.

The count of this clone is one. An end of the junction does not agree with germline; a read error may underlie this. The CDR3, as DNA: TGTGCCAGCAGTTATGACGGGTACTACGGCTACACCTTC. Translated, it gives CASSYDGYYGYTF. This chain links TRBV5-5 with TRBJ1-2; D is unresolved. Germline lookup yields CDR1 SGHKS and CDR2 YYEKEE (reference sequence). The CDR3 has 13 residues.

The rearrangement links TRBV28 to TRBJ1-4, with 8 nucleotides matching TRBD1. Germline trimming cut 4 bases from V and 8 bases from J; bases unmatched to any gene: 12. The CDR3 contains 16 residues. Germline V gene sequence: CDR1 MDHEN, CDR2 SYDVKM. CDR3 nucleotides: TGTGCCAGCAGTTCCCTTTCGACAGGGGATGGCGAAAAACTGTTTTTT. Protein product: CASSSLSTGDGEKLFF.

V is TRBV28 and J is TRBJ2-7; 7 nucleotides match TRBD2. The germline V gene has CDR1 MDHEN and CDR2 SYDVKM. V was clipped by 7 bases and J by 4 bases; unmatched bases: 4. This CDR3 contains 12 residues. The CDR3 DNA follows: TGTGCCAGCACCCTGGGGGGGTACGAGCAGTACTTC. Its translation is CASTLGGYEQYF.

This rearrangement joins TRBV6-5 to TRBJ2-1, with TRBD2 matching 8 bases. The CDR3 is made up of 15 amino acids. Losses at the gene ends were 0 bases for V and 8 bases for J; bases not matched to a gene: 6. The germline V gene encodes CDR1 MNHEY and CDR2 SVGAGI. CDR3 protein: CASSYSPTSGDEQFF. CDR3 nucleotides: TGTGCCAGCAGTTACTCTCCAACTAGCGGCGATGAGCAGTTCTTC.

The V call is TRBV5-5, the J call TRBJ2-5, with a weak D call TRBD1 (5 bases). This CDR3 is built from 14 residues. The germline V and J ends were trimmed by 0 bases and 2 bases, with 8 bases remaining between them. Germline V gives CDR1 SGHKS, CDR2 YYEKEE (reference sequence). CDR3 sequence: CASSLVWTQETQYF. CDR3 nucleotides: TGTGCCAGCAGCTTGGTGTGGACACAAGAGACCCAGTACTTC.

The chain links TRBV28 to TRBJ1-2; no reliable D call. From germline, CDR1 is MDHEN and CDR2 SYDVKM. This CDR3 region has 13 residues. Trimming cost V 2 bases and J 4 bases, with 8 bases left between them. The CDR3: CASSLQVSYGYTF. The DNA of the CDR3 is TGTGCCAGCAGTTTACAGGTTTCCTATGGCTACACCTTC.

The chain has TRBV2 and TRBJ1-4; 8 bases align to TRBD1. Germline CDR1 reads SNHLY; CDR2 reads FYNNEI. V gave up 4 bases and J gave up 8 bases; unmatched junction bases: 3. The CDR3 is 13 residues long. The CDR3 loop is CASSATGGEKLFF. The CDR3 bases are TGTGCCAGCAGTGCCACAGGGGGAGAAAAACTGTTTTTT. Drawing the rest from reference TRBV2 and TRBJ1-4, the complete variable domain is EPEVTQTPSHQVTQMGQEVILRCVPISNHLYFYWYRQILGQKVEFLVSFYNNEISEKSEIFDDQFSVERPDGSNFTLKIRSTKLEDSAMYFCASSATGGEKLFFGSGTQLSVL.

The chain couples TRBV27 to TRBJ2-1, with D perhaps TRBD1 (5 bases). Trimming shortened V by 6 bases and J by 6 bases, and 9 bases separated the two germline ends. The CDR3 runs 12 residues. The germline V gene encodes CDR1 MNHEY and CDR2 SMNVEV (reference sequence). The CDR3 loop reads CASRPTVNEQFF. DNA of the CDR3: TGTGCCAGCAGACCGACAGTCAATGAGCAGTTCTTC.

This chain's CDR3 is CAISEGSSATRPSYEQYF. Written as DNA, the CDR3 is TGTGCCATCAGTGAGGGCTCTTCGGCGACACGTCCCTCCTACGAGCAGTACTTC. The chain is built from TRBV10-3 and TRBJ2-7; D unresolved. V lost 2 bases and J 0 bases, leaving 20 bases between the germline ends. Germline V gene lookup returns CDR1 ENHRY and CDR2 SYGVKD. The CDR3 extends over 18 amino acids.

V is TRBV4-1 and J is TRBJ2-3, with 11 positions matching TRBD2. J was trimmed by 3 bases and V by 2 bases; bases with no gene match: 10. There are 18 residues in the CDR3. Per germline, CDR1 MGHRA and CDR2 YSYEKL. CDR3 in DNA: TGCGCCAGCAGCCAAACCCCTCTAGCGGGAGGTTATACAGATACGCAGTATTTT. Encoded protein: CASSQTPLAGGYTDTQYF.

CDR3 nucleotides: TGCGCCAGCAGGAAAACCCCGGGGGAGACCCAGTACTTC. Translation: CASRKTPGETQYF. This chain joins TRBV23-1 and TRBJ2-5, with D possibly matching TRBD2 (5 bases). TRBV23-1 is classed as an ORF, of uncertain function. This CDR3 has 13 amino acids. Trimming removed 6 bases from V and 5 bases from J, with 13 bases in between.

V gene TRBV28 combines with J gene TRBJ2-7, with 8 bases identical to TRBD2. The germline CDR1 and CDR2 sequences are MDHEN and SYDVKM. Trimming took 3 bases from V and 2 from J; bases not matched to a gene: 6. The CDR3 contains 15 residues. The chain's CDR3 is CASSFPLAGTYEQYF. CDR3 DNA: TGTGCCAGCAGTTTTCCCCTAGCGGGCACCTACGAGCAGTACTTC.

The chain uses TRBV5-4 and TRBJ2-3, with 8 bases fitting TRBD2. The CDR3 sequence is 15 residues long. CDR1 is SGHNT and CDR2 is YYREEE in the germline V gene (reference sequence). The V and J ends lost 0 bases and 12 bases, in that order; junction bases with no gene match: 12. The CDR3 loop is CASSLDLQSAGAQYF. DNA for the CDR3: TGTGCCAGCAGCTTGGACCTTCAATCAGCGGGAGCACAGTATTTT. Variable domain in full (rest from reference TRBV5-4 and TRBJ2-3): ETGVTQSPTHLIKTRGQQVTLRCSSQSGHNTVSWYQQALGQGPQFIFQYYREEENGRGNFPPRFSGLQFPNYSSELNVNALELDDSALYLCASSLDLQSAGAQYFGPGTRLTVL.

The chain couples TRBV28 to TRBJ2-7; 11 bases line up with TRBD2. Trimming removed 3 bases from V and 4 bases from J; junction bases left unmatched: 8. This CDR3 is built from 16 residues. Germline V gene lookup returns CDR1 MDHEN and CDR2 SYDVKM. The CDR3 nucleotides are TGTGCCAGCAGTTTCCTCCTAGCGGGAGGTACTTACGAGCAGTACTTC. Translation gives CASSFLLAGGTYEQYF.

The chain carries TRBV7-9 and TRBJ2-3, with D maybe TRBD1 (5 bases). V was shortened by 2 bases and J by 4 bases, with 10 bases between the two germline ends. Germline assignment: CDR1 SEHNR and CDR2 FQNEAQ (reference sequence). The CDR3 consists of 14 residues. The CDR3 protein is CASSLTGAPDTQYF. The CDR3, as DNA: TGTGCCAGCAGCTTAACAGGCGCCCCAGATACGCAGTATTTT.

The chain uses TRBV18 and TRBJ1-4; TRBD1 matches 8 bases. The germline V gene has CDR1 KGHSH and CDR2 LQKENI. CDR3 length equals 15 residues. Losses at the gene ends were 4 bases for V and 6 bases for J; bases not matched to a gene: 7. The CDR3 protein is CASSRTGPLDEKLFF. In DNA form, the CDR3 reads TGTGCCAGCTCACGGACAGGGCCTCTGGATGAAAAACTGTTTTTT.

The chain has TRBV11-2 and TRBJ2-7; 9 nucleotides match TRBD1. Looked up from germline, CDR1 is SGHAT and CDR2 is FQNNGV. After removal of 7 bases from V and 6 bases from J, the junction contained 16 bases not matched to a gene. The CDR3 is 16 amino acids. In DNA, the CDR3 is TGTGCCAGCACCGAACAGGGGGCTATAGGTTCTGGCGAGCAGTACTTC. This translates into CASTEQGAIGSGEQYF.

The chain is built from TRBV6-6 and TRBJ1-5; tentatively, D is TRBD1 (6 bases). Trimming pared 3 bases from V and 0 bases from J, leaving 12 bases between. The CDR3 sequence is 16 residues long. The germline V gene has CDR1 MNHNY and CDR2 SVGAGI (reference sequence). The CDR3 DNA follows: TGTGCCAGCAGTTATTCAGGGGACCTTAGCAATCAGCCCCAGCATTTT. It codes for CASSYSGDLSNQPQHF.

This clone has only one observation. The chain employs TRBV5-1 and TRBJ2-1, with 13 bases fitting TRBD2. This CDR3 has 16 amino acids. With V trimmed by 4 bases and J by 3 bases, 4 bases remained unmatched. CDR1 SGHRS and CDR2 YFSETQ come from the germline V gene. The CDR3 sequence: CASSDGTSGIYNEQFF. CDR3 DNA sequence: TGCGCCAGCAGCGACGGGACTAGCGGGATCTACAATGAGCAGTTCTTC.

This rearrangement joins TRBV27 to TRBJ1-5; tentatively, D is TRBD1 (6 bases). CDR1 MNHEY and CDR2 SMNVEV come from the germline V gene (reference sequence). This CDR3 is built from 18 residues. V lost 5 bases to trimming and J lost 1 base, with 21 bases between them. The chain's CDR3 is CASSRFGQPLRSNQPQHF. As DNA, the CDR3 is TGTGCCAGCAGTAGATTTGGACAGCCTCTTCGGAGCAATCAGCCCCAGCATTTT.

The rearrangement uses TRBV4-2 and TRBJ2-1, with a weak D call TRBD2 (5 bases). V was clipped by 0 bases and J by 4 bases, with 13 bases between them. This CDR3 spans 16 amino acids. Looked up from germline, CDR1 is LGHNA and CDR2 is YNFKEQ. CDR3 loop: CASSQEKGLPYNEQFF. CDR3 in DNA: TGTGCCAGCAGCCAAGAAAAAGGACTCCCTTACAATGAGCAGTTCTTC.

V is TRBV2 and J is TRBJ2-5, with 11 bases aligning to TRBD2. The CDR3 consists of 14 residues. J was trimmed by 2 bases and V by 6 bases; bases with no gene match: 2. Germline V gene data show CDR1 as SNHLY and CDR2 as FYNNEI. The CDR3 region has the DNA TGTGCCAGCAGGGGGACTAGCGGACAAGAGACCCAGTACTTC. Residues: CASRGTSGQETQYF.

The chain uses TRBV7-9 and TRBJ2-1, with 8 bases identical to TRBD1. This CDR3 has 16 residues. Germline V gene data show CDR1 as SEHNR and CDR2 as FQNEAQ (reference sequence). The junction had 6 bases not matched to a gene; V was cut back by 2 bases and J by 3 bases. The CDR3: CASSLRNRGIYNEQFF. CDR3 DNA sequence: TGTGCCAGCAGCTTAAGAAACAGGGGGATCTACAATGAGCAGTTCTTC.

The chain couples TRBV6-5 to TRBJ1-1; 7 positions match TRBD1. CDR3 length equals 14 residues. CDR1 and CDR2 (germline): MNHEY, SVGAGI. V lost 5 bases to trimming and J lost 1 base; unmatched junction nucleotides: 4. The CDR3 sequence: CASSPGQANTEAFF. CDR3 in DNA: TGTGCCAGCAGTCCCGGACAGGCGAACACTGAAGCTTTCTTT.

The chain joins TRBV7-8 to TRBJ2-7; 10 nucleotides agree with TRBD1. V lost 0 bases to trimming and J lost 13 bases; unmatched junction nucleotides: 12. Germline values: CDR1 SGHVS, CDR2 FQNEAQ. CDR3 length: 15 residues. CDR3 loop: CASSLAGQGTTKFYF. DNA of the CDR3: TGTGCCAGCAGCTTAGCGGGACAGGGGACTACGAAGTTTTACTTC.

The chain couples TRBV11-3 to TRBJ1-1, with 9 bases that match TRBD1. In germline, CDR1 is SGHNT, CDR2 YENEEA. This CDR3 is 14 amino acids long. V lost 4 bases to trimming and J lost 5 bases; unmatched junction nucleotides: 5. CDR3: CASSSRDRATEAFF. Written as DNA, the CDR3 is TGTGCCAGCAGCTCCCGGGACAGGGCAACTGAAGCTTTCTTT.